This record covers a single TCR beta chain. Its antigen is undetermined. This sample was taken from a study of CD4+ T cells in melanoma. Generated by immunoSEQ multiplex PCR, the TCRdb table keeps only in-frame clones and is missing some. The data contain about 140,000 clones, 92% of them singletons. General study results and limits: Reportedly, melanoma neoantigen-specific CD4+ T cells showed varied differentiation states. A reported correlation linked neoantigen-specific CD4+ T cells to CD8+, macrophage and B cell function.

The germline gives CDR1 SGHAT, CDR2 FQNNGV. CDR3 length: 16 residues. V was pared by 6 bases and J by 5 bases, with 10 bases of the junction left unmatched. The clonotype originates from a human donor with melanoma. The rearrangement links TRBV11-2 to TRBJ2-5; 12 bases line up with TRBD2. The CDR3 DNA follows: TGTGCCAGCAGGCAAACTAGCGGGGGGATCCAGGAGACCCAGTACTTC. Residues: CASRQTSGGIQETQYF.